The 21 T cell receptor beta chains given below trace back to one sample, sequenced in a study of blood T cells in healthy people across ages. With a J-beta primer mix and a sample-barcoded 5' primer, a second PCR ran about 7 to 12 cycles. Via MiXCR, TCRdb re-called the 5' RACE reads, giving one row per CDR3 protein. The sample contains hundreds of thousands of distinct CDR3 sequences, around two fifths of which appear only once. Input material: blood. The source is an elderly man in good health.

The V and J genes are TRBV21-1 and TRBJ2-5; the table's D call, TRBD2, was not checked against the DNA. TRBV21-1 is described as a pseudogene. The CDR3 is 15 residues long. The CDR3 region has the DNA TGTGCCAGCATCCGAGCGGGAGGTGAAAAAGAGACCCAGTACTTC. As protein: CASIRAGGEKETQYF.

Details on this clonotype: This may be a read error, as it is one base from a much larger clone. The J gene is TRBJ2-7, the V gene TRBV29-1; D might be TRBD1 or TRBD2, each matching 5 bases. Trimming removed 7 bases from V and 7 bases from J, with 14 bases in between. CDR3 size: 11 residues. The V gene's germline CDR1 is SQVTM and CDR2 ANQGSEA. CDR3 sequence reads: CSALTEGEQYF. The CDR3 region has the DNA TGCAGCGCCCTGACAGAGGGGGAGCAGTACTTC.

This clonotype has a handful of counts. The genes are TRBV18 and TRBJ1-5; the D gene is possibly TRBD1 (6 bases). From germline, CDR1 is KGHSH and CDR2 LQKENI. This CDR3 has 15 residues. Trimming stripped 0 bases from V and 4 bases from J, with 10 bases between. The CDR3 nucleotides read TGTGCCAGCTCACCACCGGGACACGGAAATCAGCCCCAGCATTTT. It encodes CASSPPGHGNQPQHF. Based on the CDR3 plus reference TRBV18 and TRBJ1-5, the full variable domain is NAGVMQNPRHLVRRRGQEARLRCSPMKGHSHVYWYRQLPEEGLKFMVYLQKENIIDESGMPKERFSAEFPKEGPSILRIQQVVRGDSAAYFCASSPPGHGNQPQHFGDGTRLSIL.

This clonotype appeared a few times. The chain links TRBV6-2 or TRBV6-3 to TRBJ2-7; D gene unclear. The ends were cut back, 2 bases at V and 7 bases at J, with 15 bases in the middle. The V gene's germline CDR1 is MNHEY and CDR2 SVGEGT. CDR3 size: 14 residues. CDR3 sequence: CASSYPGIDLEQYF. CDR3 bases: TGTGCCAGCAGTTACCCAGGTATTGACTTGGAGCAGTACTTC.

This sequence joins TRBV12-3 or TRBV12-4 and TRBJ2-4, with D uncertain. Judging by the DNA end, TRBJ2-7 fits better; the J call may be wrong. This CDR3 has 14 amino acids. The CDR3 protein is CASSLGNLRYEQYF. In nucleotides, the CDR3 is TGTGCCAGCAGTTTGGGGAATCTAAGGTACGAGCAGTACTTC.

This clonotype was seen at least ten times. The rearrangement joins TRBV6-1 to TRBJ1-2; D is unclear. Trimming left V 7 bases short and J 1 base short, with 16 bases between. This CDR3 has 15 amino acids. CDR1 is MNHNS, CDR2 SASEGT, per germline. The DNA of the CDR3 is TGTGCCAGCATGGCGAAGGCGGATTATAACTATGGCTACACCTTC. Protein: CASMAKADYNYGYTF.

Regarding this clonotype: At one boundary the junction diverges from the germline segment, which might be a read error. The genes are TRBV28 and TRBJ2-1; 13 bases line up with TRBD2. Germline V gene data show CDR1 as MDHEN and CDR2 as SYDVKM. The CDR3 runs to 16 residues. CDR3 amino acids: CASRLPGLAGHNEQFF. The CDR3 DNA follows: TGTGCCAGCAGACTTCCGGGACTAGCGGGACACAATGAGCAGTTCTTT.

The V gene is TRBV3-1, the J gene TRBJ2-3, with TRBD2 matching over 12 bases. Germline loops: CDR1 LGHDT, CDR2 YNNKEL (reference sequence). V was clipped by 0 bases and J by 3 bases; unmatched bases: 1. This CDR3 is built from 16 residues. CDR3 sequence: CASSQEGLAGTDTQYF. The CDR3 DNA is TGTGCCAGCAGCCAAGAAGGACTAGCGGGGACAGATACGCAGTATTTT.

This chain connects TRBV12-3 or TRBV12-4 to TRBJ2-7; perhaps D is TRBD1 or TRBD2 (5 bases each). The CDR3 is 13 residues long. V lost 1 base, J lost 9 bases, and 13 bases lay in between. CDR3: CASSLEPGRRQYF. The CDR3, as DNA: TGTGCCAGCAGTTTAGAACCGGGGCGGAGGCAGTACTTC.

The CDR3 bases are TGTGCCAGCAGCTTAGGCAGTCGCACTGAAGCTTTCTTT. Its protein is CASSLGSRTEAFF. V usage is TRBV7-2 and J usage is TRBJ1-1; D gene unclear. V lost 1 base and J lost 4, with 7 bases in between. CDR1 is SGHTA, CDR2 FQGNSA, per germline. CDR3 length equals 13 residues.

The chain has TRBV7-3 and TRBJ2-4; D ambiguous. CDR3 size: 15 residues. Trimming pared 3 bases from V and 5 bases from J, leaving 14 bases between. Per germline, CDR1 SGHTA and CDR2 FQGTGA. The CDR3 coding sequence is TGTGCCAGCAGCTTCGGTAGGAGTGGGGAAAACATTCAGTACTTC. This sequence encodes CASSFGRSGENIQYF.

This clonotype showed up just a few times. V is TRBV5-5 and J is TRBJ2-7; TRBD1 matches 10 bases. The V gene's germline CDR1 is SGHKS and CDR2 YYEKEE (reference sequence). V shed 0 bases and J 5 bases; nucleotides not matched to a gene: 8. The CDR3 totals 16 residues. CDR3 sequence reads: CASSLAPGQGRDEQYF. Here the CDR3 DNA reads TGTGCCAGCAGCTTGGCACCGGGACAGGGGAGAGACGAGCAGTACTTC.

There are many counts of this clonotype. V and J are TRBV7-9 and TRBJ2-7, with D unclear. There are 13 residues in the CDR3. Trimming removed 4 bases at V and 0 bases at J, with 7 bases between. Per germline, CDR1 SEHNR and CDR2 FQNEAQ (reference sequence). This CDR3 is CASSSRSSYEQYF. The CDR3 DNA follows: TGTGCCAGCAGCTCGCGGAGCTCCTACGAGCAGTACTTC.

This clonotype was counted a single time. Just one base apart from a much larger clone, this may be a read error. This chain joins TRBV3-1 and TRBJ1-2, with a weak D call TRBD1 (6 bases). Germline V lookup: CDR1 LGHDT, CDR2 YNNKEL (reference sequence). This CDR3 is built from 16 residues. In nucleotides, the CDR3 is TGTGTCAGCAGCCAAGATCTTTCTAGGACAGACTATGGCTACACCTTC. Its translation: CVSSQDLSRTDYGYTF.

This clonotype has a single count. The chain recombines TRBV6-2 or TRBV6-3 with TRBJ2-7, with TRBD2 matching over 9 bases. Trimming at V came to 7 bases and at J to 7 bases, leaving 14 bases not matched to a gene. The CDR3 length is 15 residues. Germline V lookup: CDR1 MNHEY, CDR2 SVGEGT. The CDR3 DNA reads TGTGCCAGCACAGTAGCGGGAGTCCCCTACAATGAGCAGTACTTC. Protein: CASTVAGVPYNEQYF.

A word on this clonotype: A read error is possible here, since a much larger clone lies one base away. The chain has TRBV6-2 or TRBV6-3 and TRBJ1-5; perhaps TRBD1 as D (6 bases). Trimming took off 10 bases at V and 6 bases at J, with 16 bases between the two ends. The CDR3 is 13 residues long. From germline, CDR1 is MNHEY and CDR2 SVGEGT. The CDR3 nucleotides are TGTGCCATAAGACGGGGGCTAAGTCAGCCCCAGCATTTT. Protein sequence: CAIRRGLSQPQHF.

This clonotype was seen a handful of times. The chain recombines TRBV20-1 with TRBJ2-5, with TRBD1 identical over 9 bases. CDR3 length: 14 amino acids. Unmatched junction bases numbered 4, after V lost 0 bases and J lost 5 bases. Germline V gene data show CDR1 as DFQATT and CDR2 as SNEGSKA (reference sequence). The CDR3 DNA follows: TGCAGTGCTAGAGATCCCGGGACAGGGGAGACCCAGTACTTC. It translates to CSARDPGTGETQYF.

This clonotype was counted a few times. The chain is built from TRBV13 and TRBJ2-7; 7 bases align to TRBD1. Germline CDR1 and CDR2: PRHDT and FYEKMQ (reference sequence). Trimming removed 6 bases from V and 2 bases from J; junction bases left unmatched: 10. The CDR3 sequence is 15 residues long. The CDR3, as DNA: TGTGCCAGCAGTCCCCTGGGACAGAAGACCTACGAGCAGTACTTC. This sequence encodes CASSPLGQKTYEQYF.

The chain joins TRBV19 to TRBJ2-1; D possibly corresponds to TRBD2 (5 bases). Trimming took 1 base from V and 8 from J, leaving 9 bases between them. CDR1 is LNHDA and CDR2 is SQIVND in the germline V gene (reference sequence). The CDR3 covers 13 residues. The CDR3 DNA is TGTGCCAGTAGTATAGTTGCCGGGGATGAGCAGTTCTTC. It encodes CASSIVAGDEQFF.

The V and J genes are TRBV3-1 and TRBJ1-4, with D perhaps TRBD1 (5 bases). Germline V CDR1 and CDR2: LGHDT, YNNKEL (reference sequence). CDR3 length equals 16 residues. V shed 0 bases and J shed 8 bases, with 16 bases lying between them. CDR3 protein: CASSQDLSGAGEKLFF. CDR3 in DNA: TGTGCCAGCAGCCAAGATCTTAGTGGGGCTGGAGAAAAACTGTTTTTT.

The chain combines TRBV12-5 with TRBJ2-1; 10 bases map to TRBD1. This CDR3 is built from 15 residues. J was trimmed by 4 bases and V by 6 bases; bases with no gene match: 6. Per germline, CDR1 LGHNT and CDR2 FRNRAP. The CDR3 DNA sequence: TGTGCTAGTGGAACGGGACAGGGGAGTTACAATGAGCAGTTCTTC. Translating it yields CASGTGQGSYNEQFF.